This T cell receptor beta chain was obtained from a study of T cell responses to AZD1222 COVID-19 vaccine. This table comes from immunoSEQ multiplex PCR, and its TCRdb copy is limited to in-frame clones, with some not included. The profile shows fewer than 30,000 clones, roughly nine tenths of them singletons. About this clone itself: The antigen is unknown.

From germline, CDR1 is SGHTA and CDR2 FQGTGA. The length of the CDR3 is 16 residues. Germline trimming cut 5 bases from V and 2 bases from J; bases unmatched to any gene: 10. General study results and limits: Unmutated regions of variants are reportedly targeted by nearly half of spike-specific TCRs. Repertoire sampling was restricted to post-peak T cell response timepoints. Spike-specific TCR breadth and depth were elevated following two AZD1222 doses. CD4 TCRs associated with vaccination spanned spike, dominating at 160-218 and 743-854.

The sample consisted of peripheral blood, taken 28 days after the second AZD1222 dose. This chain connects TRBV7-3 to TRBJ2-5, with 8 bases that match TRBD1. The TCR was taken from an adult who received the AZD1222 COVID-19 vaccine. The CDR3 coding sequence is TGTGCCAGCAGCCCTGGACAGGGCGCTGGACAAGAGACCCAGTACTTC. Protein: CASSPGQGAGQETQYF.